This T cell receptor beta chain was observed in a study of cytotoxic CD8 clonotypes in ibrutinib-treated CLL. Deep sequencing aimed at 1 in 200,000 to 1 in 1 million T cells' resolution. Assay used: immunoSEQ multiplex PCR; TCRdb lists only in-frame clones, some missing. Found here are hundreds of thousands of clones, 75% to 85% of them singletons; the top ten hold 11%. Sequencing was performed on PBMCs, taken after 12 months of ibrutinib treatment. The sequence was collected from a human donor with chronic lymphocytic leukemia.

As DNA, the CDR3 is TGCGCCAGCAGTGCGGGCCCGGGAGGGACCGACCTGGGTGGCTACACCTTC. Protein: CASSAGPGGTDLGGYTF. The chain has TRBV23-1 and TRBJ1-2; D possibly corresponds to TRBD1 (5 bases). TRBV23-1 is classed as an ORF, of uncertain function. The CDR3 runs to 17 residues. V lost 5 bases to trimming and J lost 7 bases, with 26 bases between them.